The clone carrying this TCR beta chain has more than one count but fewer than ten. The data derive from a study of T cells in localized non-small cell lung cancer. Here immunoSEQ multiplex PCR was the method, and the copy in TCRdb shows in-frame clones only, minus some. The sample includes about 2,800 clones, around a quarter of them seen just once. The CDR3 extends over 20 amino acids. Germline assignment: CDR1 MGHRA and CDR2 YSYEKL. Trimming took 0 bases from V and 1 from J; bases not matched to a gene: 8. The starting material was normal lung tissue next to the tumor, obtained before any cancer treatment. The sequence was obtained from a male donor at least 60 years old with stage II lung adenocarcinoma. The genes are TRBV4-1 and TRBJ2-3; 15 bases agree with TRBD2. In nucleotides, the CDR3 is TGCGCCAGCAGCCAAGAAAGCCGTGGACTAGCGGGAGGGGGCACAGATACGCAGTATTTT. Encoded protein: CASSQESRGLAGGGTDTQYF.